This T cell receptor beta chain was sequenced in a study of blood T cell repertoires in COVID-19. About the research overall: The study drew acute and convalescent COVID-19 samples from the United States, Italy and Spain. In each case, the material was cDNA or gDNA derived from T cells, B-cell-depleted T cells, or PBMCs.

This clone has just one count. Original data processing: The authors estimated nucleated cell counts from reference gene primer amplification. TCRdb's copy holds only in-frame clones and misses some; the assay was immunoSEQ multiplex PCR. V and J calls and clone size follow that table, whereas D and trimming were derived from the DNA. The sample has fewer than 150,000 clones, roughly 86% seen once. This clonotype was obtained from a man aged 50 to 59 with active or convalescent COVID-19. Sequences were obtained from peripheral blood.

The CDR3 loop reads CSVTTGGGQPQHF. CDR3 bases: TGCAGCGTTACGACAGGGGGCGGGCAGCCCCAGCATTTT. V and J are TRBV29-1 and TRBJ1-5, with 10 bases aligning to TRBD1. This CDR3 has 13 amino acids. CDR1 and CDR2 (germline): SQVTM, ANQGSEA. Trimming cost V 5 bases and J 7 bases; bases outside gene matches: 5.